The TCR beta chain described here comes from a study of T cell responses to AZD1222 COVID-19 vaccine. Study-wide points: Of spike-specific TCRs, nearly half reportedly target regions left unmutated in variants.

V shed 5 bases and J shed 1 base, with 11 bases lying between them. The CDR3 length is 14 residues. Germline V gives CDR1 SGHTA, CDR2 FQGNSA. A word on this clone: Its specificity is unknown.

Clones were read by immunoSEQ multiplex PCR, and TCRdb kept only the in-frame ones, dropping some. The sample has tens of thousands of clones, 80% to 90% seen once. The material sequenced was peripheral blood, taken 28 days after the second AZD1222 dose. The sequence came from an adult who received the AZD1222 COVID-19 vaccine. The rearrangement joins TRBV7-2 to TRBJ1-1; D is uncertain. As DNA, the CDR3 is TGTGCCAGCAGCCTAGAAAGGAGGAACACTGAAGCTTTCTTT. It yields the protein CASSLERRNTEAFF.